The entry that follows covers one TCR beta chain sequence. 60 Vbeta and 13 Jbeta primers were used in PCR. Assay used: immunoSEQ multiplex PCR; TCRdb lists only in-frame clones, some missing. This repertoire shows nearly 110,000 clones, roughly 74% found once; its top ten account for 2.5%. The sample originates from a study of cytomegalovirus exposure and HLA in healthy donors. CDR1 and CDR2 from the germline V gene are SNHLY and FYNNEI. This CDR3 contains 14 residues. V lost 7 bases and J lost 0, with 13 bases in between. The specimen sequenced was PBMCs. This clonotype originated in a man between 40 and 49 years old in good health and CMV-seronegative. The chain recombines TRBV2 with TRBJ2-7, with D maybe TRBD1 (6 bases). This chain's CDR3 is CASTYRESSYEQYF. The CDR3 DNA reads as TGTGCCAGCACCTACAGGGAAAGCTCCTACGAGCAGTACTTC. Full variable domain (outside the CDR3, taken from reference TRBV2 and TRBJ2-7): EPEVTQTPSHQVTQMGQEVILRCVPISNHLYFYWYRQILGQKVEFLVSFYNNEISEKSEIFDDQFSVERPDGSNFTLKIRSTKLEDSAMYFCASTYRESSYEQYFGPGTRLTVT.